The 26 T cell receptor beta chains below come from one sample, sequenced in a study of T cell repertoires in cytomegalovirus infection. TCRdb analysed the reads with MiXCR anew, one entry per CDR3 protein. The sample shows approximately 74,000 distinct CDR3 sequences, about 37% of them seen only once. Which antigens these TCRs recognize remains unknown. Sequences were derived from CD8+ T cells from cultured PBMCs, sampled from culture after CMV antigen stimulation. These receptors originate from a human donor in good health (CMV status not recorded). Some clones in this sample may be carry-over from other donors' samples.

This rearrangement joins TRBV7-3 to TRBJ2-1; a possible D gene is TRBD2 (6 bases). Germline V gene data show CDR1 as SGHTA and CDR2 as FQGTGA. V was shortened by 0 bases and J by 6 bases, with 6 bases between the two germline ends. The CDR3 covers 13 residues. CDR3 in DNA: TGTGCCAGCAGCTTAACGGGGGGCAATGAGCAGTTCTTC. Translating it yields CASSLTGGNEQFF.

This clonotype was seen only a few times. Compared with germline, one end of the junction differs, possibly owing to a read error. V is TRBV7-9 and J is TRBJ2-7; D remains ambiguous. Germline assignment: CDR1 SEHNR and CDR2 FQNEAQ (reference sequence). The CDR3 extends over 12 amino acids. CDR3 in DNA: TGTGCCAGCAGCTTACCTACGCGCCCTCCAAACTTC. It codes for CASSLPTRPPNF.

For the CDR3, the DNA is TGTGCCAGCAGTCGGAGAGGGACGGCGGACACTGAAGCTTTCTTT. Translated, it gives CASSRRGTADTEAFF. The chain joins TRBV7-9 to TRBJ1-1; D is perhaps TRBD1 (5 bases). This CDR3 comprises 15 residues. V lost 6 bases and J 3 bases, leaving 17 bases between the germline ends. The germline gives CDR1 SEHNR, CDR2 FQNEAQ (reference sequence). Full variable domain (missing parts from reference TRBV7-9 and TRBJ1-1): DTGVSQNPRHKITKRGQNVTFRCDPISEHNRLYWYRQTLGQGPEFLTYFQNEAQLEKSRLLSDRFSAERPKGSFSTLEIQRTEQGDSAMYLCASSRRGTADTEAFFGQGTRLTVV.

This clonotype appeared a few times. The chain joins TRBV6-1 to TRBJ2-5, with 8 bases fitting TRBD1. This CDR3 has 15 residues. Looked up from germline, CDR1 is MNHNS and CDR2 is SASEGT. The V gene end was trimmed by 1 base and the J gene end by 1 base; junction bases not matched to a gene: 2. The CDR3 sequence: CASSEDRGFQETQYF. The CDR3 DNA follows: TGTGCCAGCAGTGAAGACAGGGGGTTCCAAGAGACCCAGTACTTC.

This chain links TRBV4-1 with TRBJ2-7; D is ambiguous. The germline CDR1 and CDR2 sequences are MGHRA and YSYEKL. The CDR3 spans 12 residues. The V end lost 3 bases, the J end lost 9 bases, and 12 bases lay between the germline ends. This CDR3 is CASSQETRPQYF. CDR3 bases: TGCGCCAGCAGCCAGGAGACAAGACCGCAGTACTTC.

The chain combines TRBV28 with TRBJ1-2, with no clear D. CDR3 length equals 16 residues. CDR1 and CDR2 from the germline V gene are MDHEN and SYDVKM. The V gene lost 6 bases and the J gene lost 2 bases, with 19 bases spanning the gap. The CDR3 region has the DNA TGTGCCAGCAGCCCCCCCTTTCGTAAAACCAACTATGGCTACACCTTC. Protein: CASSPPFRKTNYGYTF.

This chain connects TRBV4-2 to TRBJ2-1; no reliable D call. Trimming removed 1 base at V and 7 bases at J, with 8 bases between. Germline lookup yields CDR1 LGHNA and CDR2 YNFKEQ. The CDR3 totals 13 residues. For the CDR3, the DNA is TGTGCCAGCAGCCAAGCCTATGGGAATGAGCAGTTCTTC. Protein product: CASSQAYGNEQFF.

There are a few counts of this clonotype. The chain is built from TRBV7-2 and TRBJ2-7, with D perhaps matching TRBD1 or TRBD2 (5 bases each). Germline CDR1 reads SGHTA; CDR2 reads FQGNSA. V was pared by 3 bases and J by 2 bases, with 11 bases between. The CDR3 runs to 14 residues. The CDR3 DNA follows: TGTGCCAGCAGCTTTCGGGACGGCGCCTACGAGCAGTACTTC. This codes for CASSFRDGAYEQYF.

This clonotype has just a few counts. The V call is TRBV6-6, the J call TRBJ2-7; 7 nucleotides align to TRBD1. V was clipped by 5 bases and J by 2 bases; unmatched bases: 12. This CDR3 contains 16 residues. Germline V gene sequence: CDR1 MNHNY, CDR2 SVGAGI (reference sequence). CDR3 residues: CASSLAAGQVPYEQYF. The DNA for the CDR3 is TGTGCCAGCAGTCTCGCGGCTGGACAGGTTCCCTACGAGCAGTACTTC.

On this clonotype: The junction departs from germline at one end; a sequencing error may be responsible. The V and J genes are TRBV4-1 and TRBJ1-5; TRBD1 matches at 8 bases. CDR1 and CDR2 (germline): MGHRA, YSYEKL. The CDR3 extends over 17 amino acids. CDR3 amino acids: CASGQDSTGGYNQPQHF. Here the CDR3 DNA reads TGCGCCAGCGGCCAAGATTCAACAGGGGGGTACAATCAGCCCCAGCATTTT.

This clonotype has ten or more counts. V and J are TRBV7-2 and TRBJ1-4; D is possibly TRBD1 (5 bases). Trimming took off 5 bases at V and 4 bases at J, with 20 bases between the two ends. Per germline, CDR1 SGHTA and CDR2 FQGNSA. This CDR3 spans 17 amino acids. The CDR3 region has the DNA TGTGCCAGCAGCCCCTCCGGACGGGGCGAGCTTAATGAAAAACTGTTTTTT. This gives the protein CASSPSGRGELNEKLFF.

This clonotype has a count of ten or more. The chain combines TRBV7-8 with TRBJ2-7; 9 nucleotides line up with TRBD1. The ends lost 4 bases at V and 3 bases at J; junction bases unmatched: 4. Germline CDR1 and CDR2: SGHVS and FQNEAQ. The CDR3 consists of 14 residues. Written as DNA, the CDR3 is TGTGCCAGCAGCTCGGGACAGGGTGTCTACGAGCAGTACTTC. It codes for CASSSGQGVYEQYF.

This clonotype was found a few times. The V call is TRBV4-2, the J call TRBJ1-1; D is ambiguous. In germline, CDR1 is LGHNA, CDR2 YNFKEQ. This CDR3 has 14 residues. V lost 0 bases and J lost 2, with 7 bases in between. The CDR3: CASSQDTSNTEAFF. The CDR3 DNA reads as TGTGCCAGCAGCCAAGACACAAGTAACACTGAAGCTTTCTTT.

This clonotype was seen more than once but under ten times. The chain combines TRBV4-1 with TRBJ2-3; D not resolved. This CDR3 comprises 16 residues. Germline V gene data show CDR1 as MGHRA and CDR2 as YSYEKL. Trimming took 0 bases from V and 0 from J, leaving 10 bases between them. The CDR3: CASSQDSVPSTDTQYF. The CDR3 nucleotides read TGCGCCAGCAGCCAAGACAGTGTCCCGAGCACAGATACGCAGTATTTT.

J is TRBJ2-1 and V is TRBV20-1, with 12 bases aligning to TRBD2. The germline gives CDR1 DFQATT, CDR2 SNEGSKA (reference sequence). The CDR3 has 23 amino acids. The ends lost 0 bases at V and 0 bases at J; junction bases unmatched: 21. The CDR3 region has the DNA TGCAGTGCTAGAGATCTGGAGGGTTGGGAGGCTAGCGGGGGGGCCTTCTCCTACAATGAGCAGTTCTTC. This translates into CSARDLEGWEASGGAFSYNEQFF.

The sample holds a few counts of this clonotype. V gene TRBV6-6 combines with J gene TRBJ1-1; 7 bases fit TRBD1. The length of the CDR3 is 15 residues. V shed 5 bases, J shed 6 bases, and the junction held 12 bases outside the gene matches. CDR1 is MNHNY, CDR2 SVGAGI, per germline (reference sequence). CDR3 nucleotide sequence: TGTGCCAGCAGTGCTGAGGGGGCGACAGGCTCTGAAGCTTTCTTT. It is translated as CASSAEGATGSEAFF.

This clonotype turned up a few times. The chain combines TRBV7-9 with TRBJ2-7; no reliable D call. Looked up from germline, CDR1 is SEHNR and CDR2 is FQNEAQ (reference sequence). The V gene lost 5 bases and the J gene lost 0 bases, with 11 bases spanning the gap. The CDR3 runs 14 residues. The CDR3 DNA reads as TGTGCCAGCAGCCAGGAGAGAAGCTCCTACGAGCAGTACTTC. It codes for CASSQERSSYEQYF.

In this sample, this clonotype turned up a few times. J is TRBJ1-1 and V is TRBV5-1; D remains ambiguous. Germline CDR1 and CDR2: SGHRS and YFSETQ. The CDR3 spans 14 residues. Trimming removed 1 base at V and 7 bases at J, with 14 bases between. In DNA, the CDR3 is TGCGCCAGCAGCTTGAGAGGCCAGCCTAATGAAGCTTTCTTT. Translated: CASSLRGQPNEAFF. Full variable domain (remainder filled in from reference TRBV5-1 and TRBJ1-1): KAGVTQTPRYLIKTRGQQVTLSCSPISGHRSVSWYQQTPGQGLQFLFEYFSETQRNKGNFPGRFSGRQFSNSRSEMNVSTLELGDSALYLCASSLRGQPNEAFFGQGTRLTVV.

V is TRBV4-1 and J is TRBJ1-6; 9 positions agree with TRBD1. The CDR3 sequence is 15 residues long. Germline values: CDR1 MGHRA, CDR2 YSYEKL. Trimming cost V 4 bases and J 13 bases; bases outside gene matches: 11. The CDR3 DNA is TGCGCCAGCAGCCCCAACTCCGGACAGGGGTGGCCCCTCCACTTT. This translates into CASSPNSGQGWPLHF.

The V gene is TRBV11-2, the J gene TRBJ2-1, with 8 positions matching TRBD2. Looked up from germline, CDR1 is SGHAT and CDR2 is FQNNGV. The V and J ends lost 1 base and 0 bases, in that order; junction bases with no gene match: 8. The CDR3 is 18 amino acids. The CDR3 loop reads CASSLVAGGSSSYNEQFF. CDR3 DNA sequence: TGTGCCAGCAGCTTAGTTGCGGGGGGCTCAAGCTCCTACAATGAGCAGTTCTTC. Looking up the rest from reference TRBV11-2 and TRBJ2-1 gives the full variable domain: EAGVAQSPRYKIIEKRQSVAFWCNPISGHATLYWYQQILGQGPKLLIQFQNNGVVDDSQLPKDRFSAERLKGVDSTLKIQPAKLEDSAVYLCASSLVAGGSSSYNEQFFGPGTRLTVL.

This clonotype was seen ten or more times. The V and J genes are TRBV7-3 and TRBJ1-1; no clear D gene. Trimming stripped 2 bases from V and 4 bases from J, with 8 bases between. Germline V lookup: CDR1 SGHTA, CDR2 FQGTGA. This CDR3 has 13 amino acids. CDR3 in DNA: TGTGCCAGCAGCTTATTTGAGGCCACTGAAGCTTTCTTT. This translates into CASSLFEATEAFF.

The chain couples TRBV12-3 or TRBV12-4 to TRBJ2-5; D perhaps matches TRBD2 (6 bases). The CDR3 has 13 residues. Deletions cut 6 bases from V and 2 bases from J, with 10 bases between. This CDR3 reads CASRPGDQETQYF. CDR3 in DNA: TGTGCCAGCAGGCCGGGGGATCAAGAGACCCAGTACTTC.

This clonotype was seen a handful of times. V and J are TRBV7-8 and TRBJ2-5, with D unclear. The CDR3 loop spans 13 amino acids. Germline V CDR1 and CDR2: SGHVS, FQNEAQ. Deletions cut 10 bases from V and 2 bases from J, with 14 bases between. CDR3 coding DNA: TGTGCCACCCCCGGACCGACTCAAGAGACCCAGTACTTC. Translating gives CATPGPTQETQYF.

This sequence joins TRBV28 and TRBJ2-4; D is ambiguous. Germline values: CDR1 MDHEN, CDR2 SYDVKM. The CDR3 spans 17 residues. Trimming took off 6 bases at V and 1 base at J, with 19 bases between the two ends. CDR3 sequence: CASRSAEGDIAKNIQYF. The CDR3 nucleotides read TGTGCCAGCAGAAGTGCGGAAGGAGACATCGCCAAAAACATTCAGTACTTC. Combining the CDR3 with reference TRBV28 and TRBJ2-4 gives the whole variable domain DVKVTQSSRYLVKRTGEKVFLECVQDMDHENMFWYRQDPGLGLRLIYFSYDVKMKEKGDIPEGYSVSREKKERFSLILESASTNQTSMYLCASRSAEGDIAKNIQYFGAGTRLSVL.

This clonotype is a singleton in its sample. The rearrangement joins TRBV19 to TRBJ2-7, with 8 bases that match TRBD1. The V and J ends lost 3 bases and 0 bases, in that order; junction bases with no gene match: 10. The CDR3 sequence is 17 residues long. Per the germline V gene, CDR1 is LNHDA and CDR2 is SQIVND (reference sequence). The CDR3 here is CASSIIGTGHSSYEQYF. The CDR3 DNA reads as TGTGCCAGTAGTATCATAGGGACAGGCCACAGCTCCTACGAGCAGTACTTC.

V usage is TRBV6-1 and J usage is TRBJ2-3; D gene uncertain. The germline V gene has CDR1 MNHNS and CDR2 SASEGT. The length of the CDR3 is 18 residues. The V end lost 2 bases, the J end lost 6 bases, and 24 bases lay between the germline ends. This chain's CDR3 is CASSEFGSPDLYWDTQYF. The DNA of the CDR3 is TGTGCCAGCAGTGAATTCGGGTCACCAGATTTATATTGGGATACGCAGTATTTT.